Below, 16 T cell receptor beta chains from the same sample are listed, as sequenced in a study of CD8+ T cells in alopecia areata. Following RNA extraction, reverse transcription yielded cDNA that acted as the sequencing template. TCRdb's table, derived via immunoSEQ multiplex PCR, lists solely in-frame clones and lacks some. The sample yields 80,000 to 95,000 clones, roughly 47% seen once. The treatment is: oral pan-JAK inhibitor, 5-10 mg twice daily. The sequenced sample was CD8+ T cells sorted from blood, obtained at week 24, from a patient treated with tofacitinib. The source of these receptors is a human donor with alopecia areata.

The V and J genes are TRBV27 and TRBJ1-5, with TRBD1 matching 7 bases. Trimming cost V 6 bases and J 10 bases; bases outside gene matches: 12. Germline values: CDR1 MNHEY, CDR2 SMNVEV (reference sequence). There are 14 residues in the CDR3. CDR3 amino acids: CASRPGQPSVPQHF. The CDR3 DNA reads TGTGCCAGCAGGCCGGGACAGCCTTCGGTCCCCCAGCATTTT.

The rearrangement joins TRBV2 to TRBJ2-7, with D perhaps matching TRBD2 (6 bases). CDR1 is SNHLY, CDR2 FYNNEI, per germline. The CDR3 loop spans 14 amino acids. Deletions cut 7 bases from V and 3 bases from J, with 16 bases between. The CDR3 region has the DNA TGTGCCAGCACCCTTAGCGGACGGTACTACGAGCAGTACTTC. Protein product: CASTLSGRYYEQYF.

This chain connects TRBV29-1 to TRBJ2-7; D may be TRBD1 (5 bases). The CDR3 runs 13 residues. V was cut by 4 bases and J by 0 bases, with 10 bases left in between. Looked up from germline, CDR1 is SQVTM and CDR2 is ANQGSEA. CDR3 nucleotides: TGCAGCGTTGGGACATTTAACTCCTACGAGCAGTACTTC. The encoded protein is CSVGTFNSYEQYF.

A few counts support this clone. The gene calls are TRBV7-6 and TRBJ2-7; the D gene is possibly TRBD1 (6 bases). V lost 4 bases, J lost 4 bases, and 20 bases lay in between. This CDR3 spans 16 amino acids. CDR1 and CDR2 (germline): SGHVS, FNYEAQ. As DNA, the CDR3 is TGTGCCAGCAGCTCAAGGAGGCCAGGGGCGCAGTACGAGCAGTACTTC. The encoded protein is CASSSRRPGAQYEQYF.

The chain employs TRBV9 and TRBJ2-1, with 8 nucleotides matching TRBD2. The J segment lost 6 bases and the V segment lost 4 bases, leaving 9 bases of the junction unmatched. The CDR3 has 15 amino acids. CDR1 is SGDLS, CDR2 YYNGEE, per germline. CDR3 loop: CASSKGRAGGNEQFF. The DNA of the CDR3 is TGTGCCAGCAGCAAAGGCAGGGCGGGGGGCAATGAGCAGTTCTTC. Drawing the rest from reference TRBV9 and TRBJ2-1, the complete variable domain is DSGVTQTPKHLITATGQRVTLRCSPRSGDLSVYWYQQSLDQGLQFLIQYYNGEERAKGNILERFSAQQFPDLHSELNLSSLELGDSALYFCASSKGRAGGNEQFFGPGTRLTVL.

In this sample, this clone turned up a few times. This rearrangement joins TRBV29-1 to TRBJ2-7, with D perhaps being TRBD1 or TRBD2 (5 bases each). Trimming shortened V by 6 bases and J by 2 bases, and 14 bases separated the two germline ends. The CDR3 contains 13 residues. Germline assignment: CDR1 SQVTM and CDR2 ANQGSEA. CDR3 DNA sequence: TGCAGCGTGGGGCGGACTTCTGCCTACGAGCAGTACTTC. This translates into CSVGRTSAYEQYF.

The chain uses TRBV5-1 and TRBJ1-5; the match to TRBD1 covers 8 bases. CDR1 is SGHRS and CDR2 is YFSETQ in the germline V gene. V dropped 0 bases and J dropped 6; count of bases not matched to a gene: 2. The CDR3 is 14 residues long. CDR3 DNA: TGCGCCAGCAGCTTGGGGACAGGGATTCAGCCCCAGCATTTT. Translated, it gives CASSLGTGIQPQHF.

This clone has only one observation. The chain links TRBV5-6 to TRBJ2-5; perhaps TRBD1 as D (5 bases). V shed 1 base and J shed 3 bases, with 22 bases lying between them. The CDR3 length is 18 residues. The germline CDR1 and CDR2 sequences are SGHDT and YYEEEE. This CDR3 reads CASSLPRSKDTMKETQYF. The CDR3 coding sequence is TGTGCCAGCAGCTTGCCCAGGAGCAAGGACACGATGAAAGAGACCCAGTACTTC.

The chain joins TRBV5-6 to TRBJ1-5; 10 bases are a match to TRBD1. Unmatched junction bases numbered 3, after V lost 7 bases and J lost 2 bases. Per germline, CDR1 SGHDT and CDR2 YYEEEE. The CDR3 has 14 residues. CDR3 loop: CASGTGAGNQPQHF. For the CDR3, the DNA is TGTGCCAGCGGGACAGGGGCTGGCAATCAGCCCCAGCATTTT. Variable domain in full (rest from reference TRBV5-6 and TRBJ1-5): DAGVTQSPTHLIKTRGQQVTLRCSPKSGHDTVSWYQQALGQGPQFIFQYYEEEERQRGNFPDRFSGHQFPNYSSELNVNALLLGDSALYLCASGTGAGNQPQHFGDGTRLSIL.

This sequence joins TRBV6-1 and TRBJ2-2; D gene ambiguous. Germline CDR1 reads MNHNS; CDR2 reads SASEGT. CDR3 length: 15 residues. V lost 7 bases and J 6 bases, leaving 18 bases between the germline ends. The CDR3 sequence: CASIGLDRFAGELFF. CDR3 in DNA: TGTGCCAGCATTGGGCTAGATAGGTTTGCCGGGGAGCTGTTTTTT.

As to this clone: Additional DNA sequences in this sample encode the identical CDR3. The CDR3 region has the DNA TGTGCCAGCAGTGAGGGGGCCACCTACGAGCAGTACTTC. Translating it yields CASSEGATYEQYF. The chain combines TRBV27 with TRBJ2-7; 7 nucleotides align to TRBD1. V was pared by 5 bases and J by 2 bases, with 3 bases of the junction left unmatched. Looked up from germline, CDR1 is MNHEY and CDR2 is SMNVEV (reference sequence). This CDR3 comprises 13 residues.

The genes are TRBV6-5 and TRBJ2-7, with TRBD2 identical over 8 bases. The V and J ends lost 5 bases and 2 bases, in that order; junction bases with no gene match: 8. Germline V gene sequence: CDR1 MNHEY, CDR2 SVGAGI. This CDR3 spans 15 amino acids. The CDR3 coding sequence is TGTGCCAGCAGTCTACGGATAGCGGGGCCCTACGAGCAGTACTTC. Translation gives CASSLRIAGPYEQYF.

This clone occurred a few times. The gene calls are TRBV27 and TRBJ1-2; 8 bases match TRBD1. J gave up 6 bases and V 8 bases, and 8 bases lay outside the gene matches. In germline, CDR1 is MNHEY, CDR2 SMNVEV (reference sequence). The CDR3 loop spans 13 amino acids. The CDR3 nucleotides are TGTGCCAGCCGAGCAGGGGGCGTGAATGGCTACACCTTC. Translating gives CASRAGGVNGYTF.

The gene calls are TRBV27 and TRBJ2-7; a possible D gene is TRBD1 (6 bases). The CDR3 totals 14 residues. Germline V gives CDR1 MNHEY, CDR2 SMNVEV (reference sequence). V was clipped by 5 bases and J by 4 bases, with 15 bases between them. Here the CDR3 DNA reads TGTGCCAGCAGTCACAAGACAGGTCCTTACGAGCAGTACTTC. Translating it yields CASSHKTGPYEQYF.

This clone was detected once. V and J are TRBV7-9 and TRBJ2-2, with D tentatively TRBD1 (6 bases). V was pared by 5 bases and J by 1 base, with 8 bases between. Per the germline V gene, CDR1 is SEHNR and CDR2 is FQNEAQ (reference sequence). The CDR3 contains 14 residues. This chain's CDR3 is CASSRQVNTGELFF. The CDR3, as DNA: TGTGCCAGCAGCCGACAGGTGAACACCGGGGAGCTGTTTTTT.

DNA of the CDR3: TGTGCCAGCAGCCCAGGACTAGCGGGAGGAGGAGAGCAGTACTTC. It translates to CASSPGLAGGGEQYF. V is TRBV13 and J is TRBJ2-7; TRBD2 matches 14 bases. In germline, CDR1 is PRHDT, CDR2 FYEKMQ (reference sequence). V dropped 5 bases and J dropped 7; count of bases not matched to a gene: 7. The CDR3 covers 15 residues.